The sequence of this TCR beta chain was determined in a study of cytomegalovirus exposure and HLA in healthy donors. Study information: Some 87 million unique TCRs from HLA-typed donors were held in an early release of data. In terms of ancestry, the Caucasian-associated cluster contained around 79% of the roughly 400 genotyped donors. Study results and caveats: In a later analysis, most CMV-associated TCR beta chains appeared HLA-restricted. Most TCR sequences proved rare, with some public TCRs found in many donors.

CDR3 size: 14 residues. Losses at the gene ends were 4 bases for V and 5 bases for J; bases not matched to a gene: 7. CDR1 and CDR2 from the germline V gene are SGHRS and YFSETQ. As to this clone: Its antigen is not identified.

Primers: 60 Vbeta forward and 13 Jbeta reverse. Data came from immunoSEQ multiplex PCR; TCRdb stores just in-frame clones and leaves some out. Of more than 100,000 clones in the sample, around 77% were seen once. The TCR comes from a human donor in good health. V and J are TRBV5-1 and TRBJ1-1, with 8 bases fitting TRBD1. Sequencing was done on a sample of PBMCs. The CDR3 DNA is TGCGCCAGCAGCCAGAGGACAGGGAGGACTGAAGCTTTCTTT. Amino acid sequence: CASSQRTGRTEAFF. Filled out from reference TRBV5-1 and TRBJ1-1, the complete variable domain reads KAGVTQTPRYLIKTRGQQVTLSCSPISGHRSVSWYQQTPGQGLQFLFEYFSETQRNKGNFPGRFSGRQFSNSRSEMNVSTLELGDSALYLCASSQRTGRTEAFFGQGTRLTVV.